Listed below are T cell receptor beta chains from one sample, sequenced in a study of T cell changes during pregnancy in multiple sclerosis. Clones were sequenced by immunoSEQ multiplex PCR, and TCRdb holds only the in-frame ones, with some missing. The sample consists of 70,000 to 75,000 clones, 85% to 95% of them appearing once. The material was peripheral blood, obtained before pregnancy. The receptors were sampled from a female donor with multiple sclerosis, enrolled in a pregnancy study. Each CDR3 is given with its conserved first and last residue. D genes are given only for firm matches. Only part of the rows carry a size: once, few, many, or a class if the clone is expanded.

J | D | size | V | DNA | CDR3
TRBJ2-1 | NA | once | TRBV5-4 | TGTGCCAGCAGCTCAAACGGCAGGGTGAATGAGCAGTTCTTC | CASSSNGRVNEQFF
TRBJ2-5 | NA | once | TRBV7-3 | TGTGCCAGCAGCTTGTGGGAGCGCGAGACCCAGTACTTC | CASSLWERETQYF
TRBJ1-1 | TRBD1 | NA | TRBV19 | TGTGCCAGTAGTGAGGGACAGGGGTACACTGAAGCTTTCTTT | CASSEGQGYTEAFF
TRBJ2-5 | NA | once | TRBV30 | TGTGCTTATACCGGTCCCGCGGCCCAGTACTTC | CAYTGPAAQYF
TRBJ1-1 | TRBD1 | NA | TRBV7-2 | TGTGCCAGCAGCCCCCAGGGGGCTGGGACTGAAGCTTTCTTT | CASSPQGAGTEAFF
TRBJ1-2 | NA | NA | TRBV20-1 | TGCAGTCATAGGAGGTCTGACGGCTACACCTTC | CSHRRSDGYTF
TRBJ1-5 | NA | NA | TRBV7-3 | TGTGCCAGCAGCTTAAAAGGGCACTCCGGACTCCACTTCAATCAGCCCCAGCATTTT | CASSLKGHSGLHFNQPQHF
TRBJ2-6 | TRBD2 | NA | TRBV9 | TGTGCCAGCAGTAGCGGGACTGGGGCCAACGTCCTGACTTTC | CASSSGTGANVLTF
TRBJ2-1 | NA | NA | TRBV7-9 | TGTGCCAGCAGCTCCGTCGGGGATGAGCAGTTCTTC | CASSSVGDEQFF
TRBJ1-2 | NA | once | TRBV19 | TGTGCCAGTAGTATCCGGGGAACCGAGGGCTACACCTTC | CASSIRGTEGYTF
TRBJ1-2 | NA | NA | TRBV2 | TGTGCCAGCAGAGAGGGGGAAGGATGGTCTAACTATGGCTACACCTTC | CASREGEGWSNYGYTF
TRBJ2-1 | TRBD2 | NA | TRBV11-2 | TGTGCCAGCAGCGGAGGTGGGGGGGGCAATGAGCAGTTCTTC | CASSGGGGGNEQFF
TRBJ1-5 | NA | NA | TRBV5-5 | TGTGCCAGCAGCTCTACAGGGATTAGCAATCAGCCCCAGCATTTT | CASSSTGISNQPQHF
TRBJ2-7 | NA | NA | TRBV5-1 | TGCGCCAGCAGCTTGGAGCACGGCTACGAGCAGTACTTC | CASSLEHGYEQYF
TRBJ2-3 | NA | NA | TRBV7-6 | TGTGCCAGCAGCTTATACGGTGGCACAGATACGCAGTATTTT | CASSLYGGTDTQYF
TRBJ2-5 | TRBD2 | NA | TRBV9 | TGTGCCAGCAGCCTCACCGGGACTAGCGTGGAGACCCAGTACTTC | CASSLTGTSVETQYF
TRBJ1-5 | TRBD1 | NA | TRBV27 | TGTGCCAGCAGTTTAGGCAGGGGGAGCAATCAGCCCCAGCATTTT | CASSLGRGSNQPQHF
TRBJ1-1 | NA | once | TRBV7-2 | TGTGCCAGCAGCTTAGCGCTGGTAACAAGAGGAGGTGAAGCTTTCTTT | CASSLALVTRGGEAFF
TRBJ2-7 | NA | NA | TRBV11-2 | TGTGCCAGCAGCTTCAGACTATCCTACGAGCAGTACTTC | CASSFRLSYEQYF
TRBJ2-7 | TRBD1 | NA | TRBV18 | TGTGCCAGCTCACTGGACAGGGGGGACGAGCAGTACTTC | CASSLDRGDEQYF
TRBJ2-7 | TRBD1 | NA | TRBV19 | TGTGCCAGTAGCCCCGCCGCGACAGGGACGACCTATGAGCAGTACTTC | CASSPAATGTTYEQYF
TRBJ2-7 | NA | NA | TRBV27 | TGTGCCAGCAGTTTGGATCCCGGGGGCGGGAGAATCTACGAGCAGTACTTC | CASSLDPGGGRIYEQYF
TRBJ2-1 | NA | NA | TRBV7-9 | TGTGCCAGCAGCCGTCCAGGCGTCACCTACAATGAGCAGTTCTTC | CASSRPGVTYNEQFF
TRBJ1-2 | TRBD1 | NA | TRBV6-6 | TGTGCCAGCAGTTACTCGACAGGGGGCCTTCCTGGCTACACCTTC | CASSYSTGGLPGYTF
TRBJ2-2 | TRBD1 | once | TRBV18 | TGTGCCAGCTCGCCAGGGACAGAAGTCAACGGGGAGCTGTTTTTT | CASSPGTEVNGELFF
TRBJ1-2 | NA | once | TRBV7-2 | TGTGCCAGCAGCTTAGGGGGGCAAGTGCGGAACTATGGCTACACCTTC | CASSLGGQVRNYGYTF
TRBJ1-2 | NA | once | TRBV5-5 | TGTGCCAGCAGCTTGACCCAGATTCCTAACTATGGCTACACCTTC | CASSLTQIPNYGYTF
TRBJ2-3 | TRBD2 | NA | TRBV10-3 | TGTGCCATCAGTCCCCAATGGGAGGGAGGCACAGATACGCAGTATTTT | CAISPQWEGGTDTQYF
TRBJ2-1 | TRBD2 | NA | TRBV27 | TGTGCCAGCAGCTCGACCGGGACTAGCGGCTACAATGAGCAGTTCTTC | CASSSTGTSGYNEQFF
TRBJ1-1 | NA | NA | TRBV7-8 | TGTGCCAGCAGCTTATGGTCAGAAACTGAAGCTTTCTTT | CASSLWSETEAFF
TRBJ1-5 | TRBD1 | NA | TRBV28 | TGTGCCAGCAGTTCCCAGGGGGCAGGTCAGCCCCAGCATTTT | CASSSQGAGQPQHF
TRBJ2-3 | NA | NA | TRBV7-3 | TGTGCCAGCAGCTTAACGGGCGGCACAGATACGCAGTATTTT | CASSLTGGTDTQYF
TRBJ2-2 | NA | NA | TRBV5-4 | TGTGCCAGCACCCAACGGGCCGGGGAGCTGTTTTTT | CASTQRAGELFF
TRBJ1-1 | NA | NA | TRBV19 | TGTGCCAGTAGTATAGGACCGGGTGGTACTGAAGCTTTCTTT | CASSIGPGGTEAFF
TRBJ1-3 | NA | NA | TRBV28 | TGTGCCAGCAGTCGGCTACAGGGATCCGGAAACACCATATATTTT | CASSRLQGSGNTIYF
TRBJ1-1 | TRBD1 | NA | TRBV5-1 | TGCGCCAGCAGCGAAGGACAGGGGAACACTGAAGCTTTCTTT | CASSEGQGNTEAFF
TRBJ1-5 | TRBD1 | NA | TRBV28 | TGTGCCAGCAGTTCCGGGACAGGGGGCGCCGGAAGCAATCAGCCCCAGCATTTT | CASSSGTGGAGSNQPQHF
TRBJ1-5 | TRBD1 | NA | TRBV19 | TGTGCCAGTAGAAAGGACAGGGGGTGGAATCAGCCCCAGCATTTT | CASRKDRGWNQPQHF
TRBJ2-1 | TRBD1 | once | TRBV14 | TGTGCCAGCAGCCGCCCGGGACAGCATGATTTTATGCAGTTCTTC | CASSRPGQHDFMQFF
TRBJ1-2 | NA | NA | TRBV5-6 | TGTGCCAGCAGCTTGGGGGCAGGGTGGGCCGATGGCTACACCTTC | CASSLGAGWADGYTF
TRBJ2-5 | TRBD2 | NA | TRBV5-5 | TGTGCCAGCAGCCACTGGACTAGCCGAGAGACCCAGTACTTC | CASSHWTSRETQYF